The source of this TCR beta chain is a study of naive and memory T cell subsets. Regarding this clonotype: Its antigen is undetermined.

CD8 T cells were positively selected from what remained after CD4 positive selection. Both TRBC1 and TRBC2 were covered by a beta constant-region primer of two equimolar oligonucleotides. Ligated cDNA was amplified by four rounds of PCR with nested alpha and beta constant-region primers and SP2. MiXCR, applied by TCRdb to the UMI-ligation and nested PCR reads, yields one record per CDR3 protein. The table lists 150,000 or so distinct CDR3 sequences, 22% of them singletons. Regarding the study as a whole: From naive to CM, EM and EMRA, diversity decreased and Gini increased. In naive cells, over 95% of TCR sequences were seen only once. Naive repertoires, especially CD8, held a few larger clonotypes, possibly memory cells re-expressing CD45RA.

Sequenced material: naive CD4+ T cells from blood. The sequence derives from a human donor in good health.

For the CDR3, the DNA is TGTGCCAGCAGCTTAGAGGTAGCTTGGGAGACCCAGTACTTC. This encodes CASSLEVAWETQYF. This chain joins TRBV7-2 and TRBJ2-5; D is undetermined. Trimming stripped 1 base from V and 5 bases from J, with 11 bases between. The length of the CDR3 is 14 residues. CDR1 is SGHTA, CDR2 FQGNSA, per germline.